This T cell receptor (beta chain) was sequenced during a study of CD8 T cells in Susac syndrome. Reverse transcription of 0.5 to 1 ug RNA was performed with random hexamers. Multiplex immunoSEQ PCR targeted 54 Vbeta and 13 Jbeta TCR beta segments. TCRdb reprocessed the immunoSEQ multiplex PCR reads with MiXCR, giving one entry per CDR3 protein. The sample lists 150,000 to 200,000 distinct CDR3 sequences; approximately 95% were seen once. Trimming removed 5 bases from V and 0 bases from J, with 11 bases in between. Germline CDR1 and CDR2: LNHDA and SQIVND (reference sequence). The CDR3 sequence is 16 residues long. The sequenced target, TCR beta, came from blood CD8+ and CD4+ T cells. Healthy donors, matched for age and sex, constituted the control group.

Sequences were obtained from CD4+ T cells from PBMCs. The source of this sequence is a human donor in good health. The V and J genes are TRBV19 and TRBJ1-6; D is uncertain. The CDR3 spells CASSGSSSSYNSPLHF. CDR3 DNA sequence: TGTGCCAGTAGTGGCAGTTCCAGCTCCTATAATTCACCCCTCCACTTT.